These T cell receptor beta chains were read from a single sample in a study of CD8 T cells in ankylosing spondylitis. TCRdb passed the 5' RACE reads through MiXCR, listing each CDR3 protein once. The sample shows 200,000 to 250,000 distinct CDR3 sequences, more than 5.5% of them seen only once. Material: blood, either unsorted or a sorted T cell fraction (not recorded which). Receptor source: a male donor with ankylosing spondylitis. The CDR3 runs from the conserved cysteine through the conserved F or W. The D gene is left open where the match is weak. The listing skips clone size in some rows; elsewhere it reads once, few, many or a size class.

d_gene	v_gene	abundance	j_gene	CDR3nt	CDR3aa
TRBD1	TRBV20-1	.	TRBJ1-5	TGCAGTGCAATCGACAGGGAACGTAATCAGCCCCAGCATTTT	CSAIDRERNQPQHF
TRBD1	TRBV27	many	TRBJ1-1	TGTGCCAGCAGTCCGACAGGGTATGGCACTGAAGCTTTCTTT	CASSPTGYGTEAFF
.	TRBV7-2	few	TRBJ2-6	TGTGCCAGCGATCGTATTGCCGGGGCCAACGTCCTGACTTTC	CASDRIAGANVLTF
TRBD1	TRBV5-1	many	TRBJ2-7	TGCGCCAGCAGCTTCACAGGGGGCCACGAGCAGTACTTC	CASSFTGGHEQYF
TRBD1	TRBV20-1	few	TRBJ2-7	TGCAGTGCGGTTGGACAGGGATACGAGCAGTACTTC	CSAVGQGYEQYF
TRBD1	TRBV5-5	many	TRBJ2-1	TGTGCCAGCAGCTTGCGGCAGGGGGCTCGGGGGCAGTTCTTC	CASSLRQGARGQFF
.	TRBV25-1	many	TRBJ1-1	TGTGCCAGCAGTGAAGATTCACGTACTGAAGCTTTCTTT	CASSEDSRTEAFF
.	TRBV7-6	.	TRBJ2-7	TGTGCCAGCAGCTTACCTCCCGGGGGACAATCCTACGAGCAGTACTTC	CASSLPPGGQSYEQYF
.	TRBV14	many	TRBJ2-7	TGTGCCAGCCGGCCGACAGATTCCTACGAGCAGTACTTC	CASRPTDSYEQYF
TRBD2	TRBV20-1	medium-sized	TRBJ2-7	TGCAGTGCCCCGAGCGGGGGGCACTACGAGCAGTACTTC	CSAPSGGHYEQYF
TRBD1	TRBV6-5	many	TRBJ2-7	TGTGCCAGCAGTTACTCGACAGGGCAGGAATCCTACGAGCAGTACTTC	CASSYSTGQESYEQYF
TRBD2	TRBV20-1	many	TRBJ2-1	TGCAGTGCCCCCCGGGGACTAGCCTCCTACAATGAGCAGTTCTTC	CSAPRGLASYNEQFF
TRBD2	TRBV4-1	many	TRBJ2-7	TGCGCCAGCAGCCCGGGGGTAGCGGGCAGCTTTATCTACGAGCAGTACTTC	CASSPGVAGSFIYEQYF
.	TRBV6-1	.	TRBJ2-7	TGTGCCAGCAGTGAGACAGACTCCTACGAGCAGTACTTC	CASSETDSYEQYF
.	TRBV5-1	few	TRBJ2-3	TGCGCCAGCAGCTCCTATCAGATTACTAGCACAGATACGCAGTATTTT	CASSSYQITSTDTQYF
.	TRBV6-2/TRBV6-3	many	TRBJ2-1	TGTGCCAGCAGTTACGGGACCGGTGAGCAGTTCTTC	CASSYGTGEQFF
.	TRBV20-1	many	TRBJ1-2	TGCAGTGCTAGAGATTTCGTCACCCTCGTTTCCGATGGCTACACCTTC	CSARDFVTLVSDGYTF
TRBD2	TRBV4-3	many	TRBJ2-7	TGCGCCAGCAGCCAAGATTGGGAGGGAAAGGACGAGCAGTACTTC	CASSQDWEGKDEQYF
.	TRBV19	.	TRBJ2-2	TGTGCCAGTAGTATAGGGGTAGCGGTGGACACCGGGGAGCTGTTTTTT	CASSIGVAVDTGELFF
.	TRBV5-1	many	TRBJ1-5	TGCGCCAGCAGCCTGGGGGGCTATAGCAATCAGCCCCAGCATTTT	CASSLGGYSNQPQHF
TRBD2	TRBV4-3	few	TRBJ2-1	TGCGCCAGCAGCCAAGGACTAGCGGATGGAGCCTACAATGAGCAGTTCTTC	CASSQGLADGAYNEQFF
.	TRBV28	many	TRBJ1-5	TGTGCCAGCAGTCCCAGGACGGAAAATCAGCCCCAGCATTTT	CASSPRTENQPQHF
TRBD1	TRBV7-9	many	TRBJ1-2	TGTGCCAGCAGCTTAGGAGGGACAGGGGACTATGGCTACACCTTC	CASSLGGTGDYGYTF
TRBD1	TRBV9	many	TRBJ1-1	TGTGCCAGCAGCGAACCCCTTGGGGCAGGGGGAGACACTGAAGCTTTCTTT	CASSEPLGAGGDTEAFF
.	TRBV12-3/TRBV12-4	many	TRBJ1-2	TGTGCCAGCAGTTTAAGGGATTTCTATGGCTACACCTTC	CASSLRDFYGYTF
.	TRBV4-2	.	TRBJ2-4	TGTGCCAGCGCCTCCGCAGCAGCTTGGGGTATGGAGCCAAACATTCAGTACTTC	CASASAAAWGMEPNIQYF
TRBD1	TRBV5-6	few	TRBJ2-7	TGTGCCAGCAGCTTCTTCCAGGGACAGGGGGTCTCCTACGAGCAGTACTTC	CASSFFQGQGVSYEQYF
.	TRBV11-2	.	TRBJ2-1	TGTGCCAGCAGCTTAGTGGATAAAACCTACAATGAGCAGTTCTTC	CASSLVDKTYNEQFF
TRBD1	TRBV28	many	TRBJ2-2	TGTGCCAGCAGCCCGACAGGGTACGGGGAGCTGTTTTTT	CASSPTGYGELFF
.	TRBV5-1	many	TRBJ1-2	TGCGCCAGCAGCTTGGAACGTGGAGAGGGCTACACCTTC	CASSLERGEGYTF
TRBD2	TRBV28	few	TRBJ2-5	TGTGCCAGCAGTTTGGGGCTAGCGGGAGACCAAGAGACCCAGTACTTC	CASSLGLAGDQETQYF
.	TRBV25-1	few	TRBJ2-7	TGTGCCAGCAGTGCGGGGGTAATCTACGAGCAGTACTTC	CASSAGVIYEQYF
TRBD2	TRBV20-1	many	TRBJ2-1	TGCAGTGCTAGAGGGGGACTAGCGGGGAGAATAGTGAACAATGAGCAGTTCTTC	CSARGGLAGRIVNNEQFF
.	TRBV27	.	TRBJ2-6	TGTGCCAGCAGTTCAATCTTCAGGGGTTCTGGGGCCAACGTCCTGACTTTC	CASSSIFRGSGANVLTF
.	TRBV4-3	many	TRBJ2-7	TGCGCCAGCAGCCAAGACGCAGGGTTAATTCCCTACGAGCAGTACTTC	CASSQDAGLIPYEQYF
.	TRBV6-1	few	TRBJ2-7	TGTGCCAGCAGTCGATCAGGGACACCCATTCTTTACTACGAGCAGTACTTC	CASSRSGTPILYYEQYF
.	TRBV7-9	.	TRBJ2-3	TGTGCCAGCAGCCCGAAGGGTGGCACTAGACACACAGATACGCAGTATTTT	CASSPKGGTRHTDTQYF
TRBD1	TRBV12-3/TRBV12-4	many	TRBJ2-5	TGTGCCAGCAGCTCCCCCCGGGACAGCCAGTCGACCCAGTACTTC	CASSSPRDSQSTQYF
.	TRBV27	many	TRBJ2-7	TGTGCCAGCAAACATCGGGACGGCTTCTACGAGCAGTACTTC	CASKHRDGFYEQYF
.	TRBV25-1	many	TRBJ2-7	TGTGCCAGCAGTCCCGGTGGGGGGCCCTACGAGCAGTACTTC	CASSPGGGPYEQYF
.	TRBV5-1	few	TRBJ1-6	TGCGCCAGCAGCGATTCGAATTCACCCCTCCACTTT	CASSDSNSPLHF
TRBD2	TRBV7-2	many	TRBJ2-1	TGTGCCAGCAGCTTCGGCGGGAGGGGAGACAATGAGCAGTTCTTC	CASSFGGRGDNEQFF
.	TRBV7-9	many	TRBJ1-1	TGTGCCAGCAGCGGGGGCCTGAACACTGAAGCTTTCTTT	CASSGGLNTEAFF
.	TRBV6-6	many	TRBJ1-1	TGTGCCAGCAGTTACTATAGGGAGACTGAAGCTTTCTTT	CASSYYRETEAFF
.	TRBV9	many	TRBJ1-2	TGTGCCAGCAGCGTTGCAGGGCTCTATGGCTACACCTTC	CASSVAGLYGYTF
TRBD2	TRBV14	many	TRBJ2-7	TGTGCCAGCAGCTCATGGACTAGTTCCTACGAGCAGTACTTC	CASSSWTSSYEQYF
.	TRBV3-1	.	TRBJ1-5	TGTGCCAGCAGCCTCCCGATCCCCCCTCGGAGGACTAGCAATCAGCCCCAGCATTTT	CASSLPIPPRRTSNQPQHF
.	TRBV11-1	.	TRBJ2-2	TGTGCCACTAGACCAGGGCTCAACACCGGGGAGCTGTTTTTT	CATRPGLNTGELFF